This T cell receptor (beta chain) was observed in a study of T cells expressing NK-cell markers. Germline V CDR1 and CDR2: SGHTA, FQGNSA. This CDR3 contains 14 residues. TCRdb re-called the 5' RACE reads, yielding one record per CDR3 amino acid sequence without DNA. In all, the sample yields about 380,000 distinct CDR3 sequences. The source material was blood T cells: a sorted CD56 or NKG2C T cell subset, CD4+ or CD8+ T cells, or bulk PBMC T cells (not recorded which). The genes are TRBV7-2 and TRBJ1-5; no DNA is available, so the TRBD1 call from TCRdb remains unchecked. The sequence was collected from a man aged 18 to 69 in good health. The CDR3 spells CASSQDRGGQPQHF.